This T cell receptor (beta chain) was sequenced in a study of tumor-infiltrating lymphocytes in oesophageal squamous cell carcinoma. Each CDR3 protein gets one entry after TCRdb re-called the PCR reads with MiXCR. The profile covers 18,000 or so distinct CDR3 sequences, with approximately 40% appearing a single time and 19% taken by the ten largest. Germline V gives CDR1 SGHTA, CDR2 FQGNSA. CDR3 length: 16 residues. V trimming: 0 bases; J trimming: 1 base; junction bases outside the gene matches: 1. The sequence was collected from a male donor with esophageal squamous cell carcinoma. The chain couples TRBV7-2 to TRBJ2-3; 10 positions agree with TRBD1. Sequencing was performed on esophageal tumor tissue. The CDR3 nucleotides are TGTGCCAGCAGCTTAGCGGGGACAGGGGGCACAGATACGCAGTATTTT. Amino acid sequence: CASSLAGTGGTDTQYF.